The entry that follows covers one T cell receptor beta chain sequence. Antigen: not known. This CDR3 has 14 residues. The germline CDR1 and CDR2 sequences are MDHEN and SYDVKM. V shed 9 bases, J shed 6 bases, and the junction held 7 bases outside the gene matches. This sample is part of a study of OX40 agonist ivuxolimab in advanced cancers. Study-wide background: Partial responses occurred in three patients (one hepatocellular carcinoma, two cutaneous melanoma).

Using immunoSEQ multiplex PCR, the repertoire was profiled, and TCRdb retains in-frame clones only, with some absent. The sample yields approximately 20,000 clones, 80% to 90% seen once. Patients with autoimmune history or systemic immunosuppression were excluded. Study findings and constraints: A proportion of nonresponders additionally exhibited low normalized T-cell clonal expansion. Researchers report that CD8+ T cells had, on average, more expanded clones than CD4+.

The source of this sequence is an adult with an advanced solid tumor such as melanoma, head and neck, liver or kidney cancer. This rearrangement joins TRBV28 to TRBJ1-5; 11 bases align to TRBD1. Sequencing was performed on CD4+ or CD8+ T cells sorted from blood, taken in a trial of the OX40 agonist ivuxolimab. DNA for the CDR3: TGTGCCAGTACCGGGACAGGGGGTTTTCAGCCCCAGCATTTT. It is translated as CASTGTGGFQPQHF.